This T cell receptor (beta chain) was retrieved from a study of CD8 T cells in Susac syndrome. The study, taken as a whole, reports: It was acknowledged in the study that its TCR sequencing and HLA analysis involved a relatively small number of individuals.

About this clonotype: Its antigen is currently unknown.

Negative isolation was used for CD8+ and CD4+ T cells, and FACS enrichment was applied to TEMRA cells. The V end lost 3 bases, the J end lost 7 bases, and 15 bases lay between the germline ends. In germline, CDR1 is SQVTM, CDR2 ANQGSEA. The CDR3 has 13 residues. An input of 0.5 to 1 ug of RNA was subjected to reverse transcription using random hexamers. TCRdb re-derived calls from the immunoSEQ multiplex PCR reads in MiXCR, one entry per CDR3 protein. The profile covers around 160,000 distinct CDR3 sequences, with around 95% appearing a single time and more than 0.11% taken by the ten largest. The rearrangement uses TRBV29-1 and TRBJ1-2; D not certain. The specimen was CD4+ T cells from PBMCs. This receptor was identified in a human donor in good health. CDR3 loop: CSVEVSSETGYTF. The CDR3 DNA reads TGCAGCGTTGAGGTATCGTCCGAAACTGGCTACACCTTC.